These T cell receptor beta chains were read from a single sample in a study of molecular identifiers for immune sequencing clone quantification. A single record per CDR3 protein comes from TCRdb applying MiXCR to the PCR reads. The data show approximately 590,000 distinct CDR3 sequences, with about 25% seen just once and 0.78% held by the top ten. Specimen: naive CD8+ T cells from blood, with Jurkat cell RNA spiked in. These receptor sequences come from a human donor in good health. Some libraries in this study had Jurkat cell RNA spiked in. The CDR3 runs from the conserved cysteine through the conserved F or W. The D gene is left open where the match is weak. A clone size is listed for some rows: how often the clone was seen (once, few, many), or a class if it is expanded.

j_call: TRBJ1-2; v_call: TRBV13; d_call: .; clone_size: many; cdr3_length: 14; cdr3_nt: TGTGCCAGCAGCACCGGACAGAACAGCTATGGCTACACCTTC; cdr3_aa: CASSTGQNSYGYTF
j_call: TRBJ2-7; v_call: TRBV5-1; d_call: TRBD1; clone_size: .; cdr3_length: 16; cdr3_nt: TGCGCCAGCAGCCCTCAATTGGGGACAGGGACCTACGAGCAGTACTTC; cdr3_aa: CASSPQLGTGTYEQYF
j_call: TRBJ1-6; v_call: TRBV20-1; d_call: TRBD1; clone_size: many; cdr3_length: 17; cdr3_nt: TGCAGTGCTAGAGGACCGACAGGGAGCTCCTATAATTCACCCCTCCACTTT; cdr3_aa: CSARGPTGSSYNSPLHF
j_call: TRBJ2-7; v_call: TRBV25-1; d_call: .; clone_size: few; cdr3_length: 12; cdr3_nt: TGTGCCAGCAGTGACCCCTTTTACGAGCAGTACTTC; cdr3_aa: CASSDPFYEQYF
j_call: TRBJ1-5; v_call: TRBV6-1; d_call: .; clone_size: .; cdr3_length: 15; cdr3_nt: TGTGCCCGCAGTGATAGACAGCGAATCAATCAGCCCCAGCATTTT; cdr3_aa: CARSDRQRINQPQHF
j_call: TRBJ2-1; v_call: TRBV12-3/TRBV12-4; d_call: .; clone_size: .; cdr3_length: 23; cdr3_nt: TGTGCCAGCACCCCCCTCATCGACAGACCCAGCGGCTGGGGTAGCGGAGTCTACAATGAGCAGTTCTTC; cdr3_aa: CASTPLIDRPSGWGSGVYNEQFF
j_call: TRBJ2-7; v_call: TRBV11-2; d_call: .; clone_size: few; cdr3_length: 14; cdr3_nt: TGTGCCAGCAGCTTAGTAGGGGTTGCCTACGAGCAGTACTTC; cdr3_aa: CASSLVGVAYEQYF
j_call: TRBJ1-2; v_call: TRBV19; d_call: TRBD1; clone_size: few; cdr3_length: 15; cdr3_nt: TGTGCCAGTAGTGGGGACCGGGACAGGAACTATGGCTACACCTTC; cdr3_aa: CASSGDRDRNYGYTF
j_call: TRBJ2-3; v_call: TRBV9; d_call: .; clone_size: few; cdr3_length: 16; cdr3_nt: TGTGCCAGCAGCGTAGAAGGTGGGGGAGTGGCAGATACGCAGTATTTT; cdr3_aa: CASSVEGGGVADTQYF
j_call: TRBJ1-1; v_call: TRBV20-1; d_call: TRBD1; clone_size: many; cdr3_length: 12; cdr3_nt: TGCAGTGCTGATACAGGGGGCACTGAAGCTTTCTTT; cdr3_aa: CSADTGGTEAFF
j_call: TRBJ2-7; v_call: TRBV27; d_call: .; clone_size: .; cdr3_length: 14; cdr3_nt: TGTGCCAGCAGTCTGCCGACAGGGAGGTACGAGCAGTGCTTC; cdr3_aa: CASSLPTGRYEQCF
j_call: TRBJ1-1; v_call: TRBV3-1; d_call: .; clone_size: .; cdr3_length: 13; cdr3_nt: TGTGTCAGCAGTCTTCCCGGGGGCACTGAAGCTTTCTTT; cdr3_aa: CVSSLPGGTEAFF
j_call: TRBJ2-3; v_call: TRBV9; d_call: .; clone_size: many; cdr3_length: 11; cdr3_nt: TGTGCCAGCAGCGACTATCAGACGCAGTATTTT; cdr3_aa: CASSDYQTQYF
j_call: TRBJ1-3; v_call: TRBV5-8; d_call: TRBD1; clone_size: .; cdr3_length: 16; cdr3_nt: TGTGCCAGCAGCCCCTGGGACAGACTTTATGGAAACACCATATATTTT; cdr3_aa: CASSPWDRLYGNTIYF
j_call: TRBJ1-4; v_call: TRBV30; d_call: .; clone_size: few; cdr3_length: 13; cdr3_nt: TGTGCCTGGAACGCGGCCGTTAATGAAAAACTGTTTTTT; cdr3_aa: CAWNAAVNEKLFF
j_call: TRBJ1-5; v_call: TRBV20-1; d_call: .; clone_size: many; cdr3_length: 12; cdr3_nt: TGCAGTGGCCACATGAGCGATCAGCCCCAGCATTTT; cdr3_aa: CSGHMSDQPQHF
j_call: TRBJ2-1; v_call: TRBV4-3; d_call: TRBD2; clone_size: .; cdr3_length: 13; cdr3_nt: TGCGCCAGCAGCCAAGAGAGCGGGGGGGTGCCGTTCTTC; cdr3_aa: CASSQESGGVPFF
j_call: TRBJ1-1; v_call: TRBV13; d_call: .; clone_size: many; cdr3_length: 14; cdr3_nt: TGTGCCAGCAGCTTAGCGACAGCGAACACTGAAGCTTTCTTT; cdr3_aa: CASSLATANTEAFF
j_call: TRBJ1-4; v_call: TRBV6-5; d_call: TRBD1; clone_size: many; cdr3_length: 18; cdr3_nt: TGTGCCAGCAGTGCGACAGGGGGCGAGTGGAAAACTAATGAAAAACTGTTTTTT; cdr3_aa: CASSATGGEWKTNEKLFF
j_call: TRBJ2-7; v_call: TRBV28; d_call: .; clone_size: .; cdr3_length: 14; cdr3_nt: TGTGCCAGCAGTCCCGAGACGGATTCCTACGAGCAGTACTTC; cdr3_aa: CASSPETDSYEQYF
j_call: TRBJ2-4; v_call: TRBV19; d_call: .; clone_size: many; cdr3_length: 15; cdr3_nt: TGTGCCAGTAGCCTCGGCTCACGGGCCAAAAACATTCAGTACTTC; cdr3_aa: CASSLGSRAKNIQYF
j_call: TRBJ1-1; v_call: TRBV9; d_call: .; clone_size: many; cdr3_length: 14; cdr3_nt: TGTGCCAGCAGCCCGGACAACACCAACACTGAAGCTTTCTTT; cdr3_aa: CASSPDNTNTEAFF
j_call: TRBJ1-1; v_call: TRBV29-1; d_call: .; clone_size: many; cdr3_length: 14; cdr3_nt: TGCAGCGTACCCGAGAGAGAAAAGAACACTGAAGCTTTCTTT; cdr3_aa: CSVPEREKNTEAFF
j_call: TRBJ2-5; v_call: TRBV12-3/TRBV12-4; d_call: .; clone_size: .; cdr3_length: 14; cdr3_nt: TGTGCCAGCAACCCCGAGGGGCAGCAAGAGACCCAGTACTTC; cdr3_aa: CASNPEGQQETQYF
j_call: TRBJ2-3; v_call: TRBV7-2; d_call: .; clone_size: many; cdr3_length: 15; cdr3_nt: TGTGCCAGCAGCTTGGGCGGGCCTAGCACAGATACGCAGTATTTT; cdr3_aa: CASSLGGPSTDTQYF
j_call: TRBJ2-1; v_call: TRBV19; d_call: .; clone_size: many; cdr3_length: 15; cdr3_nt: TGTGCCACCGGCCTTGGCGGAAGAGCCTACAATGAGCAGTTCTTC; cdr3_aa: CATGLGGRAYNEQFF
j_call: TRBJ2-2; v_call: TRBV19; d_call: TRBD1; clone_size: once; cdr3_length: 13; cdr3_nt: TGTGCCAGAGGGGACAGAAACACCGGGGAGCTGTTTTTT; cdr3_aa: CARGDRNTGELFF
j_call: TRBJ2-6; v_call: TRBV9; d_call: TRBD1; clone_size: many; cdr3_length: 16; cdr3_nt: TGTGCCACCTCCGGGACAGGCGGCTCTGGGGCCAACGTCCTGACTTTC; cdr3_aa: CATSGTGGSGANVLTF
j_call: TRBJ1-2; v_call: TRBV28; d_call: .; clone_size: few; cdr3_length: 15; cdr3_nt: TGTGCCAGCAGTTGGAGGGGGGCCCCGTCGTACGGCTACACCTTC; cdr3_aa: CASSWRGAPSYGYTF
j_call: TRBJ2-1; v_call: TRBV19; d_call: .; clone_size: few; cdr3_length: 13; cdr3_nt: TGTGCCAGTAGTAGAGGACATCGTGGTGAGCAGTTCTTC; cdr3_aa: CASSRGHRGEQFF
j_call: TRBJ2-3; v_call: TRBV28; d_call: TRBD2; clone_size: many; cdr3_length: 16; cdr3_nt: TGTGCCAGCAGCCGGACTAGCGGGACGTACACAGATACGCAGTATTTT; cdr3_aa: CASSRTSGTYTDTQYF
j_call: TRBJ2-3; v_call: TRBV2; d_call: TRBD2; clone_size: .; cdr3_length: 20; cdr3_nt: TGTGCCAGCAGTGATTTGGGGGATGCAGCGGGAGTAGGTAGCACAGATACGCAGTATTTT; cdr3_aa: CASSDLGDAAGVGSTDTQYF
j_call: TRBJ2-3; v_call: TRBV3-1; d_call: .; clone_size: few; cdr3_length: 17; cdr3_nt: TGTGCCAGCAGCCAAGCGTGGGAGGGGGCCCGACGGGATACGCAGTATTTT; cdr3_aa: CASSQAWEGARRDTQYF
j_call: TRBJ2-1; v_call: TRBV4-3; d_call: TRBD2; clone_size: .; cdr3_length: 18; cdr3_nt: TGCGCCAGCAGCCAAGACCCCTTAACCGGCGGGAGTAGGAATGAGCAGTTCTTC; cdr3_aa: CASSQDPLTGGSRNEQFF
j_call: TRBJ2-3; v_call: TRBV3-1; d_call: .; clone_size: few; cdr3_length: 13; cdr3_nt: TGTGCCAGCAGCCGGACTGCGGGGGATACGCAGTATTTT; cdr3_aa: CASSRTAGDTQYF
j_call: TRBJ1-5; v_call: TRBV19; d_call: TRBD1; clone_size: .; cdr3_length: 14; cdr3_nt: TGTGCCAGTAGTATGAGACAGGGTGGTCAGCCCCAGCATTTT; cdr3_aa: CASSMRQGGQPQHF
j_call: TRBJ2-2; v_call: TRBV10-3; d_call: .; clone_size: .; cdr3_length: 11; cdr3_nt: TGTGCCCTCAGTGCGTCCGGGGAGCTGTTTTTT; cdr3_aa: CALSASGELFF
j_call: TRBJ1-6; v_call: TRBV12-3/TRBV12-4; d_call: .; clone_size: .; cdr3_length: 17; cdr3_nt: TGTGCCAGCAGCCCTAGACTGGATTTGGGGCTGAATTCACCCCTCCACTTT; cdr3_aa: CASSPRLDLGLNSPLHF
j_call: TRBJ1-5; v_call: TRBV15; d_call: .; clone_size: .; cdr3_length: 14; cdr3_nt: TGTGCCACCAGCGGGGGTCATAGCAATCAGCCCCAGCATTTT; cdr3_aa: CATSGGHSNQPQHF
j_call: TRBJ2-2; v_call: TRBV12-3/TRBV12-4; d_call: TRBD2; clone_size: many; cdr3_length: 17; cdr3_nt: TGTGCCAGCAGACCGACTGGGGCGGGAGGGGTGACCGGGGAGCTGTTTTTT; cdr3_aa: CASRPTGAGGVTGELFF
j_call: TRBJ2-5; v_call: TRBV12-3/TRBV12-4; d_call: .; clone_size: few; cdr3_length: 17; cdr3_nt: TGTGCCAGCAGTTTCATTTTGCCAGGACAGTACCAAGAGACCCAGTACTTC; cdr3_aa: CASSFILPGQYQETQYF